The 20 T cell receptor beta chains below come from one sample, sequenced in a study of T cells after yellow fever vaccination. MiXCR, applied by TCRdb to the 5' RACE reads, yields one record per CDR3 protein. The sample yields around 600,000 distinct CDR3 sequences, 9% to 15% seen once. The source material was PBMCs, sampled on the day of the yellow fever booster vaccination. Source of these receptors: a man between 25 and 39 years old who received the YFV17D yellow fever vaccine.

The chain employs TRBV5-1 and TRBJ2-3; the D is unclear. Germline CDR1 is SGHRS and CDR2 is YFSETQ. This CDR3 is 15 amino acids long. Trimming removed 3 bases from V and 2 bases from J, with 13 bases in between. The CDR3 coding sequence is TGCGCCAGCAGCTGGGCAGTCGGCACCACAGATACGCAGTATTTT. It specifies CASSWAVGTTDTQYF.

This clonotype was found a few times. V gene TRBV12-3 or TRBV12-4 combines with J gene TRBJ2-1; 10 bases are shared with TRBD2. The CDR3 is 17 residues long. V lost 7 bases, J lost 3 bases, and 12 bases stayed unmatched. The chain's CDR3 is CASTPTAGTSDYNEQFF. DNA of the CDR3: TGTGCCAGCACCCCGACAGCCGGGACTAGCGACTACAATGAGCAGTTCTTC.

This clonotype has just a few counts. This chain uses TRBV5-1 with TRBJ1-1; a possible D gene is TRBD1 (5 bases). This CDR3 is built from 13 residues. V was clipped by 2 bases and J by 4 bases, with 9 bases between them. Germline V gene sequence: CDR1 SGHRS, CDR2 YFSETQ. In DNA, the CDR3 is TGCGCCAGCAGCTTCAGGGCGGCCACTGAAGCTTTCTTT. This sequence encodes CASSFRAATEAFF.

This clonotype was counted between two and nine times. This chain links TRBV7-2 with TRBJ2-3; D remains unclear. The CDR3 is 14 amino acids. The germline CDR1 and CDR2 sequences are SGHTA and FQGNSA. The V end was cut by 5 bases, the J end by 7 bases, with 16 bases between. This chain's CDR3 is CASSMRNLVYTQYF. The CDR3 coding sequence is TGTGCCAGCAGCATGAGAAACCTTGTGTATACGCAGTATTTT.

CDR3 sequence reads: CASSQGRSYEQYF. CDR3 coding DNA: TGTGCCAGCTCACAGGGTCGCTCCTACGAGCAGTACTTC. The V gene is TRBV28, the J gene TRBJ2-7; maybe TRBD1 (6 bases). Germline CDR1 MDHEN, CDR2 SYDVKM. The CDR3 is 13 amino acids. Trimming took 8 bases from V and 0 from J, leaving 11 bases between them.

This clonotype was detected ten times or more. The V gene is TRBV5-1, the J gene TRBJ2-1; TRBD2 aligns across 11 bases. Germline assignment: CDR1 SGHRS and CDR2 YFSETQ. The CDR3 extends over 18 amino acids. Unmatched junction bases numbered 5, after V lost 0 bases and J lost 0 bases. The CDR3 region has the DNA TGCGCCAGCAGCTTGGTGGGGACTAGCGGCAGCTCCTACAATGAGCAGTTCTTC. It specifies CASSLVGTSGSSYNEQFF.

This clonotype was counted a few times. V is TRBV20-1 and J is TRBJ1-4, with 11 positions matching TRBD1. The V gene's germline CDR1 is DFQATT and CDR2 SNEGSKA (reference sequence). There are 13 residues in the CDR3. The J segment lost 6 bases and the V segment lost 5 bases, leaving 2 bases of the junction unmatched. This CDR3 is CSAVDRGHEKLFF. DNA of the CDR3: TGCAGTGCTGTGGACAGGGGGCATGAAAAACTGTTTTTT.

The table lists this clonotype with a few counts. The rearrangement links TRBV5-1 to TRBJ2-3; D may match TRBD1 or TRBD2 (5 bases each). Trimming took 1 base from V and 7 from J, leaving 10 bases between them. Germline values: CDR1 SGHRS, CDR2 YFSETQ. This CDR3 spans 13 amino acids. This CDR3 reads CASSLPGTNTQYF. As DNA, the CDR3 is TGCGCCAGCAGCTTGCCGGGGACGAATACGCAGTATTTT. The complete variable domain, with remaining parts taken from reference TRBV5-1 and TRBJ2-3, reads KAGVTQTPRYLIKTRGQQVTLSCSPISGHRSVSWYQQTPGQGLQFLFEYFSETQRNKGNFPGRFSGRQFSNSRSEMNVSTLELGDSALYLCASSLPGTNTQYFGPGTRLTVL.

Turning to this clonotype: This CDR3 is missing its conserved last phenylalanine or tryptophan, likely due to a read error. Because the CDR3's place on the DNA is in doubt, the DNA is left out and the CDR3 is given as listed by TCRdb. This chain joins TRBV18 and TRBJ2-7; TRBD2, the D gene given by the table, was not confirmed from the DNA. The germline V gene encodes CDR1 KGHSH and CDR2 LQKENI. The CDR3 length is 13 residues, termini included. This CDR3 reads CASSPQPLAGKWI.

In its sample, this clonotype was seen a few times. The J gene is TRBJ2-3, the V gene TRBV20-1; TRBD1 agrees at 9 bases. Germline V gene data show CDR1 as DFQATT and CDR2 as SNEGSKA (reference sequence). The junction had 7 bases not matched to a gene; V was cut back by 5 bases and J by 1 base. This CDR3 spans 15 amino acids. CDR3 DNA: TGCAGTGCTTACAGGGGGCTATTAGGCACAGATACGCAGTATTTT. It translates to CSAYRGLLGTDTQYF.

V and J are TRBV7-2 and TRBJ2-1; tentatively, D is TRBD1 or TRBD2 (5 bases each). The CDR3 has 15 amino acids. The germline V gene encodes CDR1 SGHTA and CDR2 FQGNSA. Trimming shortened V by 4 bases and J by 5 bases, and 15 bases separated the two germline ends. The CDR3 region is CASSSTGTTHNEQFF. The CDR3 DNA reads TGTGCCAGCAGCTCAACCGGGACCACCCACAATGAGCAGTTCTTC.

This clonotype was counted a few times. The gene calls are TRBV15 and TRBJ2-7, with 9 bases aligning to TRBD2. The CDR3 has 15 residues. V lost 0 bases to trimming and J lost 6 bases; unmatched junction nucleotides: 6. Germline CDR1 is LNHNV and CDR2 is YYDKDF (reference sequence). As DNA, the CDR3 is TGTGCCACCAGCAGAGAAGGCGGGAGGGCCCCCGAGCAGTACTTC. This sequence encodes CATSREGGRAPEQYF.

This clonotype was picked up a small number of times. The gene calls are TRBV6-2 or TRBV6-3 and TRBJ2-1; D unresolved. This CDR3 spans 12 amino acids. Germline values: CDR1 MNHEY, CDR2 SVGEGT. Between the trimmed V and J ends, which lost 3 bases and 4 bases, there was a span of 4 bases. The CDR3, as DNA: TGTGCCAGCAGTTATTGGTACAATGAGCAGTTCTTC. This sequence encodes CASSYWYNEQFF.

The V call is TRBV4-2, the J call TRBJ2-3, with 9 bases fitting TRBD2. V lost 0 bases, J lost 0 bases, and 10 bases stayed unmatched. The CDR3 length is 19 residues. Germline V gene sequence: CDR1 LGHNA, CDR2 YNFKEQ. This CDR3 is CASSQEALAGLLSTDTQYF. In DNA form, the CDR3 reads TGTGCCAGCAGCCAAGAGGCCCTAGCGGGACTCCTTAGCACAGATACGCAGTATTTT.

CDR3 DNA sequence: TGTGCCAGCAGACCTTCCGGGACAGGGGCAGATACGCAGTATTTT. Amino acid sequence: CASRPSGTGADTQYF. The rearrangement joins TRBV6-2 or TRBV6-3 to TRBJ2-3; 10 positions agree with TRBD1. The CDR3 spans 15 residues. The V gene end was trimmed by 6 bases and the J gene end by 4 bases; junction bases not matched to a gene: 7. Germline V gene data show CDR1 as MNHEY and CDR2 as SVGEGT.

This clonotype was recorded a few times. The rearrangement links TRBV12-3 or TRBV12-4 to TRBJ2-7; 8 positions match TRBD2. CDR3 length equals 14 residues. The junction had 10 bases not matched to a gene; V was cut back by 8 bases and J by 4 bases. The CDR3 loop reads CASRNGGGLYEQYF. The DNA of the CDR3 is TGTGCCAGCCGGAACGGGGGGGGATTATACGAGCAGTACTTC.

The rearrangement links TRBV7-9 to TRBJ2-3, with D uncertain. Germline CDR1 reads SEHNR; CDR2 reads FQNEAQ (reference sequence). The CDR3 loop spans 14 amino acids. V gave up 0 bases and J gave up 5 bases, with 9 bases separating them. This chain's CDR3 is CASSLAANGDTQYF. CDR3 coding DNA: TGTGCCAGCAGCTTAGCGGCTAACGGAGATACGCAGTATTTT.

The chain employs TRBV7-8 and TRBJ2-5; D is perhaps TRBD1 or TRBD2 (5 bases each). CDR1 is SGHVS, CDR2 FQNEAQ, per germline. The CDR3 runs 12 residues. Trimming left V 8 bases short and J 4 bases short, with 11 bases between. The CDR3 loop reads CASGGPRETQYF. CDR3 nucleotide sequence: TGTGCCAGCGGGGGACCCAGAGAGACCCAGTACTTC.

This clonotype was counted at least ten times. The rearrangement joins TRBV29-1 to TRBJ1-1; D is uncertain. The CDR3 sequence is 11 residues long. CDR1 is SQVTM, CDR2 ANQGSEA, per germline. V lost 6 bases and J lost 5, with 10 bases in between. The CDR3 DNA reads as TGCAGCGTAACAGAGAGGACTGAAGCTTTCTTT. The encoded protein is CSVTERTEAFF.

This clonotype was detected a few times. The chain has TRBV5-4 and TRBJ2-5; TRBD2 is a possible D gene (5 bases). There are 14 residues in the CDR3. The germline V gene has CDR1 SGHNT and CDR2 YYREEE (reference sequence). Trimming left V 0 bases short and J 0 bases short, with 6 bases between. The CDR3 bases are TGTGCCAGCAGCTTGGTACTAGACCAAGAGACCCAGTACTTC. It encodes CASSLVLDQETQYF.